The 18 T cell receptor beta chains listed next were all sequenced from one sample in a study of T cells after yellow fever vaccination. TCRdb redid the calling of the 5' RACE reads with MiXCR, one entry per CDR3 protein. The table includes about 74,000 distinct CDR3 sequences, approximately 7% detected once. Sample: CD8+ T cells sorted from PBMCs, taken less than 6 days after the first yellow fever vaccination. The receptors here all came from a man aged 18 to 30 who received the YFV17D yellow fever vaccine.

The V gene is TRBV7-3, the J gene TRBJ2-1; possibly TRBD2 for D (6 bases). The germline V gene has CDR1 SGHTA and CDR2 FQGTGA. V shed 4 bases and J shed 8 bases, with 18 bases lying between them. The CDR3 sequence is 15 residues long. This CDR3 reads CASSSGLRSTHEQFF. As DNA, the CDR3 is TGTGCCAGCAGCTCGGGACTGAGGAGTACCCATGAGCAGTTCTTC. The entire variable domain, with the rest obtained from reference TRBV7-3 and TRBJ2-1, is as follows: GAGVSQTPSNKVTEKGKYVELRCDPISGHTALYWYRQSLGQGPEFLIYFQGTGAADDSGLPNDRFFAVRPEGSVSTLKIQRTERGDSAVYLCASSSGLRSTHEQFFGPGTRLTVL.

This clonotype was counted at least ten times. The chain uses TRBV5-1 and TRBJ2-1; TRBD1 agrees at 10 bases. Germline-derived CDR1 and CDR2 are SGHRS and YFSETQ. This CDR3 has 14 residues. V lost 2 bases to trimming and J lost 8 bases; unmatched junction nucleotides: 4. CDR3 in DNA: TGCGCCAGCAGCTTCGGACAGGGGGAGGATGAGCAGTTCTTC. Protein product: CASSFGQGEDEQFF.

This clonotype was counted between two and nine times. The chain joins TRBV7-9 to TRBJ2-1; 7 nucleotides match TRBD1. Germline CDR1 reads SEHNR; CDR2 reads FQNEAQ (reference sequence). V lost 5 bases to trimming and J lost 4 bases; unmatched junction nucleotides: 8. The length of the CDR3 is 15 residues. CDR3 in amino acids: CASSPNDRAYNEQFF. CDR3 nucleotide sequence: TGTGCCAGCAGCCCGAACGACAGGGCTTACAATGAGCAGTTCTTC. Variable domain in full (rest from reference TRBV7-9 and TRBJ2-1): DTGVSQNPRHKITKRGQNVTFRCDPISEHNRLYWYRQTLGQGPEFLTYFQNEAQLEKSRLLSDRFSAERPKGSFSTLEIQRTEQGDSAMYLCASSPNDRAYNEQFFGPGTRLTVL.

The rearrangement joins TRBV20-1 to TRBJ2-1; the match to TRBD2 covers 8 bases. The CDR3 extends over 18 amino acids. The J segment lost 0 bases and the V segment lost 6 bases, leaving 16 bases of the junction unmatched. Looked up from germline, CDR1 is DFQATT and CDR2 is SNEGSKA (reference sequence). The CDR3 DNA sequence: TGCAGTGCCCGACTCGGGCGGGGGGCCTCGAGCTCCTACAATGAGCAGTTCTTC. It specifies CSARLGRGASSSYNEQFF.

This clonotype occurred a few times. V is TRBV9 and J is TRBJ2-6, with D perhaps TRBD2 (7 bases). The CDR3 has 18 residues. The V and J ends lost 3 bases and 1 base respectively, with 17 bases between them. CDR1 and CDR2 (germline): SGDLS, YYNGEE. CDR3 residues: CASSGEGHRSSGANVLTF. The DNA of the CDR3 is TGTGCCAGCAGCGGGGAGGGACACCGGAGTTCTGGGGCCAACGTCCTGACTTTC.

This clonotype was counted many times. The chain couples TRBV27 to TRBJ2-3; 9 nucleotides line up with TRBD2. This CDR3 has 15 amino acids. Germline lookup yields CDR1 MNHEY and CDR2 SMNVEV (reference sequence). Losses at the gene ends were 4 bases for V and 2 bases for J; bases not matched to a gene: 4. The CDR3 region is CASSSSGGITDTQYF. The CDR3 nucleotides are TGTGCCAGCAGTTCGAGCGGGGGGATCACAGATACGCAGTATTTT.

This sequence joins TRBV6-5 and TRBJ1-1; maybe TRBD1 (5 bases). Per germline, CDR1 MNHEY and CDR2 SVGAGI. Deletions cut 0 bases from V and 0 bases from J, with 8 bases between. The CDR3 is made up of 15 amino acids. CDR3 nucleotide sequence: TGTGCCAGCAGTTACTCAGGGGTGCTGAACACTGAAGCTTTCTTT. It yields the protein CASSYSGVLNTEAFF.

The genes are TRBV13 and TRBJ2-5, with D maybe TRBD2 (7 bases). The germline gives CDR1 PRHDT, CDR2 FYEKMQ (reference sequence). The CDR3 is 16 residues long. V lost 5 bases, J lost 1 base, and 17 bases lay in between. The CDR3 coding sequence is TGTGCCAGCAGCCACGCGGGGGAAGGGGGCCAAGAGACCCAGTACTTC. Translation: CASSHAGEGGQETQYF.

This clonotype was detected many times. The gene calls are TRBV4-2 and TRBJ2-3, with 8 bases that match TRBD2. V lost 0 bases to trimming and J lost 4 bases; unmatched junction nucleotides: 6. From germline, CDR1 is LGHNA and CDR2 YNFKEQ. The CDR3 covers 16 residues. The CDR3 bases are TGTGCCAGCAGCCAAGATATCGGGGGGGCTTCAGATACGCAGTATTTT. Residues: CASSQDIGGASDTQYF.

The chain couples TRBV5-4 to TRBJ2-2; 8 bases match TRBD1. The CDR3 covers 20 residues. Germline loops: CDR1 SGHNT, CDR2 YYREEE (reference sequence). Trimming removed 0 bases from V and 6 bases from J; junction bases left unmatched: 19. The CDR3 loop is CASSLVGRGRGLRGAGELFF. The CDR3 nucleotides read TGTGCCAGCAGCTTGGTGGGACGCGGCAGGGGGCTTCGAGGAGCCGGGGAGCTGTTTTTT.

This clonotype was detected a few times. The V call is TRBV23-1, the J call TRBJ2-3; D call uncertain. TRBV23-1 is reported as an ORF; its role is uncertain. The V end was cut by 7 bases, the J end by 2 bases, with 7 bases between. The CDR3 totals 12 residues. The CDR3 region is CASKDDTDTQYF. The CDR3 bases are TGCGCCAGCAAGGACGACACAGATACGCAGTATTTT.

In its sample, this clonotype was seen a few times. The chain joins TRBV4-1 to TRBJ2-3; D is perhaps TRBD2 (6 bases). Germline V gene lookup returns CDR1 MGHRA and CDR2 YSYEKL. Trimming removed 0 bases at V and 4 bases at J, with 20 bases between. The CDR3 extends over 18 amino acids. As DNA, the CDR3 is TGCGCCAGCAGCCAAGAAGCGGGCTCAGGGTGGGCGGCAGATACGCAGTATTTT. This gives the protein CASSQEAGSGWAADTQYF.

This clonotype was counted between two and nine times. The chain employs TRBV7-9 and TRBJ2-1; D remains ambiguous. Trimming stripped 5 bases from V and 5 bases from J, with 16 bases between. Per germline, CDR1 SEHNR and CDR2 FQNEAQ (reference sequence). This CDR3 is built from 15 residues. The CDR3 DNA sequence: TGTGCCAGCAGCCATTTGGCCCTACTCAACAATGAGCAGTTCTTC. Its translation is CASSHLALLNNEQFF.

This chain links TRBV4-1 with TRBJ2-5, with D perhaps being TRBD1 or TRBD2 (5 bases each). Trimming removed 4 bases from V and 1 base from J, with 16 bases in between. The germline gives CDR1 MGHRA, CDR2 YSYEKL. The CDR3 extends over 16 amino acids. The CDR3 here is CASSPKGRAGQETQYF. CDR3 nucleotides: TGCGCCAGCAGCCCAAAGGGGCGGGCCGGCCAAGAGACCCAGTACTTC.

There are many counts of this clonotype. The rearrangement uses TRBV4-1 and TRBJ1-2, with 9 positions matching TRBD1. Germline CDR1 and CDR2: MGHRA and YSYEKL. With V trimmed by 2 bases and J by 2 bases, 3 bases remained unmatched. The CDR3 is 15 amino acids. Here the CDR3 DNA reads TGCGCCAGCAGCCAAACAGGGGGCGCCAACTATGGCTACACCTTC. Its protein product is CASSQTGGANYGYTF.

This clonotype was observed a handful of times. This chain joins TRBV6-1 and TRBJ1-1; D is ambiguous. The CDR3 has 14 amino acids. Germline loops: CDR1 MNHNS, CDR2 SASEGT. Trimming shortened V by 5 bases and J by 0 bases, and 10 bases separated the two germline ends. Here the CDR3 reads CASSIGEMNTEAFF. The CDR3 bases are TGTGCCAGCAGTATCGGGGAAATGAACACTGAAGCTTTCTTT.

This clonotype was counted at least ten times. The V and J genes are TRBV7-9 and TRBJ2-5; 8 bases match TRBD1. The V and J ends lost 4 bases and 0 bases, in that order; junction bases with no gene match: 10. Germline loops: CDR1 SEHNR, CDR2 FQNEAQ (reference sequence). The CDR3 covers 17 residues. Here the CDR3 reads CASSSGVRQGYQETQYF. Written as DNA, the CDR3 is TGTGCCAGCAGCTCCGGCGTAAGACAGGGGTACCAAGAGACCCAGTACTTC.

Many counts were recorded for this clonotype. This chain uses TRBV7-2 with TRBJ2-7; D is ambiguous. The CDR3 has 14 residues. The germline gives CDR1 SGHTA, CDR2 FQGNSA. Deletions cut 6 bases from V and 3 bases from J, with 15 bases between. The CDR3 loop reads CASSSNGPDYEQYF. Written as DNA, the CDR3 is TGTGCCAGCAGTTCGAACGGGCCTGACTACGAGCAGTACTTC.